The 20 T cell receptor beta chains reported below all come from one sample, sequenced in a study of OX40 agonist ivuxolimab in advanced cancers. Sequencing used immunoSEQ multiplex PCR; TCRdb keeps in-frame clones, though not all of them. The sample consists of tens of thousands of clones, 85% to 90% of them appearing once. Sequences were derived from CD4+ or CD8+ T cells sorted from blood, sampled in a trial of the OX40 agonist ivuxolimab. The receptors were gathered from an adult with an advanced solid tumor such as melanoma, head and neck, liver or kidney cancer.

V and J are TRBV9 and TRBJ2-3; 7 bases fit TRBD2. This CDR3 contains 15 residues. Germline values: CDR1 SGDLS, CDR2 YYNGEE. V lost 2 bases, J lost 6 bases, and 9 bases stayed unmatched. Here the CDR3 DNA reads TGTGCCAGCAGCGTCGTGGCGGGAGCGGGGGATACGCAGTATTTT. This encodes CASSVVAGAGDTQYF. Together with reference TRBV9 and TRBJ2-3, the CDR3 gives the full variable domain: DSGVTQTPKHLITATGQRVTLRCSPRSGDLSVYWYQQSLDQGLQFLIQYYNGEERAKGNILERFSAQQFPDLHSELNLSSLELGDSALYFCASSVVAGAGDTQYFGPGTRLTVL.

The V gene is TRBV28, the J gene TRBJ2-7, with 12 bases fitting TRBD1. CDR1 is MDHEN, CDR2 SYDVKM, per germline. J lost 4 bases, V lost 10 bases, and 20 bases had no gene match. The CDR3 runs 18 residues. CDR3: CATEGQGATNILFYEQYF. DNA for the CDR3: TGTGCCACCGAGGGACAGGGGGCTACTAACATTCTCTTTTACGAGCAGTACTTC.

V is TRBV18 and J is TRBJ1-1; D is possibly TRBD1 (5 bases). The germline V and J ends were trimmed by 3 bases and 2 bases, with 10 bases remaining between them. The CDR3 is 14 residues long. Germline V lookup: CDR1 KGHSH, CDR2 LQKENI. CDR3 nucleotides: TGTGCCAGCTCACCGAGACAGAGCAACACTGAAGCTTTCTTT. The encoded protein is CASSPRQSNTEAFF. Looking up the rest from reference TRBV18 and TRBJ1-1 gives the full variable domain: NAGVMQNPRHLVRRRGQEARLRCSPMKGHSHVYWYRQLPEEGLKFMVYLQKENIIDESGMPKERFSAEFPKEGPSILRIQQVVRGDSAAYFCASSPRQSNTEAFFGQGTRLTVV.

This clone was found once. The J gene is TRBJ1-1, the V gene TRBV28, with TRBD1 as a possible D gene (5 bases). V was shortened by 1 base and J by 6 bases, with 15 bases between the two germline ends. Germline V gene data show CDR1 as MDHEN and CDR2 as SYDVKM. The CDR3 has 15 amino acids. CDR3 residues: CASSLSRRRGSEAFF. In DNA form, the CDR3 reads TGTGCCAGCAGTTTATCCCGAAGAAGGGGCTCTGAAGCTTTCTTT.

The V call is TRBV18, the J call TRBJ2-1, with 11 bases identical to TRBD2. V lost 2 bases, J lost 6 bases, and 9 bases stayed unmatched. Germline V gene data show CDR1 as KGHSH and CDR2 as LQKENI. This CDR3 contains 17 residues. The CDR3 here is CASSPILTSGMGNEQFF. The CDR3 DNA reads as TGTGCCAGCTCACCAATCTTGACTAGCGGGATGGGCAATGAGCAGTTCTTC.

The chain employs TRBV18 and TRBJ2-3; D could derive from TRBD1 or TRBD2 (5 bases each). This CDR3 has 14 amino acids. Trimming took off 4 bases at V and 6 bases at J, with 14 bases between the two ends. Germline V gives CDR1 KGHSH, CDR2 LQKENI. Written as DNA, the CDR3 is TGTGCCAGCTCACGGGGACCCCCTAGCGATACGCAGTATTTT. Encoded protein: CASSRGPPSDTQYF.

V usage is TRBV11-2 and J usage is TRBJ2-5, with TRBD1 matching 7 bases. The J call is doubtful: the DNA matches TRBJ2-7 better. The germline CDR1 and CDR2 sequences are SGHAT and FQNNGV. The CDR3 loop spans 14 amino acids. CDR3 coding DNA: TGTGCCAGCAGCGTATCAGGGGGAACCTACGAGCAGTACTTC. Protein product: CASSVSGGTYEQYF.

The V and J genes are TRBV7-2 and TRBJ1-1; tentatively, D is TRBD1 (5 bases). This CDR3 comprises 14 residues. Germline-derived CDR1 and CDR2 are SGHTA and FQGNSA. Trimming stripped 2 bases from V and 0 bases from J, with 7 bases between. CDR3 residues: CASSLNRMNTEAFF. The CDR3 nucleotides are TGTGCCAGCAGCTTAAACAGGATGAACACTGAAGCTTTCTTT. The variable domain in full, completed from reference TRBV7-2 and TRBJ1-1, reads GAGVSQSPSNKVTEKGKDVELRCDPISGHTALYWYRQSLGQGLEFLIYFQGNSAPDKSGLPSDRFSAERTGGSVSTLTIQRTQQEDSAVYLCASSLNRMNTEAFFGQGTRLTVV.

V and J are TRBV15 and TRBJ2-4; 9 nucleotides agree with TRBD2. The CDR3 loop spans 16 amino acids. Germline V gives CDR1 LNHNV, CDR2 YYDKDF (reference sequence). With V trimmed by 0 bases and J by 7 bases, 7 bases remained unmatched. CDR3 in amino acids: CATSREGGRARNIQYF. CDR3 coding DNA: TGTGCCACCAGCAGAGAAGGCGGGAGGGCCCGGAACATTCAGTACTTC.

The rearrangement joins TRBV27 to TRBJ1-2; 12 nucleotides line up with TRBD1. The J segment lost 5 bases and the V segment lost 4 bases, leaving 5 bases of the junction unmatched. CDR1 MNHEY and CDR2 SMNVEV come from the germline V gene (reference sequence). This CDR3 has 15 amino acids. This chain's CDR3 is CASSSPGQGAYGYTF. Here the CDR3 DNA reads TGTGCCAGCAGTTCCCCGGGACAGGGGGCGTATGGCTACACCTTC.

The CDR3 bases are TGTGCCAGCTCACTGGGGACAGGGCTAATGGAGCAGTACTTC. Translated, it gives CASSLGTGLMEQYF. The chain links TRBV18 to TRBJ2-7; 9 bases agree with TRBD1. This CDR3 region has 14 residues. The germline V gene has CDR1 KGHSH and CDR2 LQKENI. V was pared by 4 bases and J by 7 bases, with 8 bases of the junction left unmatched.

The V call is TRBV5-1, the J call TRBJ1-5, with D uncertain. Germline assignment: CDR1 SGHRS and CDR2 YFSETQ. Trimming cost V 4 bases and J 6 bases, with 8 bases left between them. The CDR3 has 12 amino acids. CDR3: CASSEEGQPQHF. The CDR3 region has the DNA TGCGCCAGCAGCGAGGAGGGTCAGCCCCAGCATTTT. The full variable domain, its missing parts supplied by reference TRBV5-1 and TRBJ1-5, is KAGVTQTPRYLIKTRGQQVTLSCSPISGHRSVSWYQQTPGQGLQFLFEYFSETQRNKGNFPGRFSGRQFSNSRSEMNVSTLELGDSALYLCASSEEGQPQHFGDGTRLSIL.

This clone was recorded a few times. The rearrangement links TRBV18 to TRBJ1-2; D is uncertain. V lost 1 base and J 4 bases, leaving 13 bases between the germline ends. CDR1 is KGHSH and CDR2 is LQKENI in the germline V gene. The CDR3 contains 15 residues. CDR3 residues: CASSPQAGPGYGYTF. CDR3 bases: TGTGCCAGCTCACCACAGGCCGGCCCCGGCTATGGCTACACCTTC.

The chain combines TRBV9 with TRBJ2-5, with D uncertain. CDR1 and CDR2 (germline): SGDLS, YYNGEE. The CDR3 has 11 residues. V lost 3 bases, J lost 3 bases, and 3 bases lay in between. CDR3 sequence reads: CASSGEETQYF. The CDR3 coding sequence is TGTGCCAGCAGCGGTGAAGAGACCCAGTACTTC.

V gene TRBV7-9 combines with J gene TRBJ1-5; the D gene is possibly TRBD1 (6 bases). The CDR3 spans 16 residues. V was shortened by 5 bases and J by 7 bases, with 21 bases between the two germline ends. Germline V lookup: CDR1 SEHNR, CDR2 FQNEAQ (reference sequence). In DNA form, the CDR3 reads TGTGCCAGCAGCCTAACCGACGGGGGGCCGGAACAGCCCCAGCATTTT. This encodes CASSLTDGGPEQPQHF.

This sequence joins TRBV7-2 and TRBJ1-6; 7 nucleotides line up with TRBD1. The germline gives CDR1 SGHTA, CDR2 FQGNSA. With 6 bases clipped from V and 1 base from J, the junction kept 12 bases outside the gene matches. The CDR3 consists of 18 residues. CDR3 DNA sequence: TGTGCCAGCAGGCAAGAATACAGGGGTGGTTCCTATAATTCACCCCTCCACTTT. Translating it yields CASRQEYRGGSYNSPLHF.

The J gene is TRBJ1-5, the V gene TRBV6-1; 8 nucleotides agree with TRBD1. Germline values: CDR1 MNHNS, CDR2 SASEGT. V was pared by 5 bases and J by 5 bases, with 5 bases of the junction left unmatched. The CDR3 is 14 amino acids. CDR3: CASSSGQGYQPQHF. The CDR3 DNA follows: TGTGCCAGCAGTAGCGGACAGGGCTATCAGCCCCAGCATTTT.

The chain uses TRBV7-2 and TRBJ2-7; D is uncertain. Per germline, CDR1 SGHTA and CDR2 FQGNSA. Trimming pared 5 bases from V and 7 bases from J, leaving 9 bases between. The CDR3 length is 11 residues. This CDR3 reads CASSTAREQYF. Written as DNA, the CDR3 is TGTGCCAGCAGCACCGCCAGGGAGCAGTACTTC.

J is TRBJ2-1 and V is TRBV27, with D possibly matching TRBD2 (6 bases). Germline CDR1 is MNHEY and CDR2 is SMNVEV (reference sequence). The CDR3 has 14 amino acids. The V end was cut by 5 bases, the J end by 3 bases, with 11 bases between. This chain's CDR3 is CASSPGTFYNEQFF. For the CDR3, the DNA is TGTGCCAGCAGTCCCGGGACTTTCTACAATGAGCAGTTCTTC.

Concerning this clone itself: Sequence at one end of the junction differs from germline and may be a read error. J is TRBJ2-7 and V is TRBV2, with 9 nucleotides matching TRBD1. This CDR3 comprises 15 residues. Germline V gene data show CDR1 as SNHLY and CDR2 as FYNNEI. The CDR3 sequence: CASREAGTGTYEQYF. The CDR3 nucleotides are TGTGCCAGCAGGGAAGCCGGGACAGGGACCTACGAGCAGTACTTC.